What follows are 17 T cell receptor beta chains derived from one specimen sequenced in a study of technical replicates of blood from a few donors (dated by TCRdb to about 2017). Library construction relied on the immunoSEQ multiplex PCR assay. TCRdb's version of the immuneACCESS table is confined to in-frame rearrangements and falls short of the full clone set. An unresolved V gene accounts for under half of the shortfall where checked; the remainder is of unknown origin. The sample table contains 55,000 to 70,000 clones; only one count was recorded for around 85% of them. The top ten clonotypes cover 5% of the sample. Material: PBMCs. The receptors stem from a human donor in good health. Some clones in this sample may be carry-over from other donors' samples.

CDR3 loop: CAWSVYPGAEAFF. The CDR3 DNA is TGTGCCTGGAGTGTGTACCCCGGGGCTGAAGCTTTCTTT. The chain couples TRBV30 to TRBJ1-1; D unclear. There are 13 residues in the CDR3. V gave up 0 bases and J gave up 6 bases, with 11 bases separating them. Germline V gene lookup returns CDR1 GTSNPN and CDR2 SVGIG (reference sequence).

J is TRBJ2-2 and V is TRBV29-1; D unresolved. Germline V gene lookup returns CDR1 SQVTM and CDR2 ANQGSEA. The V gene lost 2 bases and the J gene lost 7 bases, with 2 bases spanning the gap. There are 10 residues in the CDR3. The CDR3 DNA sequence: TGCAGCGTTGAATACGGGGAGCTGTTTTTT. The encoded protein is CSVEYGELFF.

This rearrangement joins TRBV6-5 to TRBJ2-7, with D possibly being TRBD1 (6 bases). Trimming removed 5 bases from V and 3 bases from J, with 11 bases in between. Looked up from germline, CDR1 is MNHEY and CDR2 is SVGAGI. The CDR3 covers 13 residues. The chain's CDR3 is CASSTDSHYEQYF. The CDR3 coding sequence is TGTGCCAGCAGTACGGACAGCCACTACGAGCAGTACTTC.

The V gene is TRBV7-9, the J gene TRBJ2-2; 12 bases line up with TRBD2. CDR1 and CDR2 from the germline V gene are SEHNR and FQNEAQ (reference sequence). V lost 5 bases and J lost 7; bases outside the gene matches: 8. This CDR3 region has 16 residues. The CDR3 spells CASSPLAGGPGGELFF. The CDR3 DNA sequence: TGTGCCAGCAGCCCTCTAGCGGGAGGGCCAGGCGGGGAGCTGTTTTTT.

The chain combines TRBV7-2 with TRBJ2-7, with 12 bases aligning to TRBD2. The V and J ends lost 4 bases and 2 bases, in that order; junction bases with no gene match: 3. CDR1 and CDR2 from the germline V gene are SGHTA and FQGNSA. This CDR3 region has 15 residues. In DNA, the CDR3 is TGTGCCAGCAGCTATCGACTAGCGGGAGCCTACGAGCAGTACTTC. This translates into CASSYRLAGAYEQYF.

V is TRBV10-3 and J is TRBJ1-1; the match to TRBD1 covers 10 bases. J gave up 2 bases and V 8 bases, and 5 bases lay outside the gene matches. The CDR3 loop spans 14 amino acids. Germline V gives CDR1 ENHRY, CDR2 SYGVKD. The CDR3 DNA reads TGTGCCATCGGCCGGGACAGGGGTAACACTGAAGCTTTCTTT. Protein: CAIGRDRGNTEAFF.

J is TRBJ1-6 and V is TRBV20-1; 8 positions agree with TRBD1. V lost 3 bases, J lost 14 bases, and 3 bases stayed unmatched. The germline V gene has CDR1 DFQATT and CDR2 SNEGSKA (reference sequence). The CDR3 runs 11 residues. The CDR3 spells CSARTGVALHF. CDR3 DNA: TGCAGTGCTAGGACAGGGGTTGCCCTCCACTTT.

V is TRBV27 and J is TRBJ2-7; 7 bases align to TRBD1. CDR1 and CDR2 (germline): MNHEY, SMNVEV (reference sequence). The junction had 8 bases not matched to a gene; V was cut back by 5 bases and J by 1 base. The CDR3 is 15 residues long. The CDR3 nucleotides are TGTGCCAGCAGTCTTACAACAGGGGAGTCCTACGAGCAGTACTTC. Its translation is CASSLTTGESYEQYF.

The rearrangement uses TRBV4-2 and TRBJ2-2; 10 bases line up with TRBD1. CDR3 length: 15 residues. J was trimmed by 3 bases and V by 8 bases; bases with no gene match: 6. The germline CDR1 and CDR2 sequences are LGHNA and YNFKEQ. The CDR3 nucleotides read TGTGCCAGCTTATTAGGACAGGGGGACACCGGGGAGCTGTTTTTT. This codes for CASLLGQGDTGELFF.

This clone is a singleton in its sample. This CDR3 is CASRSLTGNTIYF. The CDR3 DNA reads TGTGCCAGCCGGTCCTTAACTGGAAACACCATATATTTT. The rearrangement uses TRBV7-9 and TRBJ1-3, with no clear D. This CDR3 is 13 amino acids long. Trimming cost V 8 bases and J 2 bases, with 10 bases left between them. The germline CDR1 and CDR2 sequences are SEHNR and FQNEAQ (reference sequence).

This chain joins TRBV18 and TRBJ2-7; no reliable D call. This CDR3 region has 13 residues. Trimming took off 3 bases at V and 7 bases at J, with 13 bases between the two ends. The germline gives CDR1 KGHSH, CDR2 LQKENI. The CDR3 sequence: CASSPGVEQEQYF. CDR3 DNA sequence: TGTGCCAGCTCACCGGGCGTCGAACAGGAGCAGTACTTC.

This chain joins TRBV6-5 and TRBJ1-6; D gene unclear. In germline, CDR1 is MNHEY, CDR2 SVGAGI. Trimming shortened V by 7 bases and J by 6 bases, and 13 bases separated the two germline ends. The CDR3 runs to 14 residues. The CDR3 region is CASTRTGSNSPLHF. CDR3 nucleotide sequence: TGTGCCAGCACCAGGACGGGATCTAATTCACCCCTCCACTTT.

This clone was detected once. The rearrangement joins TRBV7-2 to TRBJ1-5; possibly TRBD1 for D (5 bases). CDR1 is SGHTA, CDR2 FQGNSA, per germline. This CDR3 has 14 residues. The V end lost 2 bases, the J end lost 3 bases, and 8 bases lay between the germline ends. The CDR3 sequence is CASSLLGVNQPQHF. The CDR3 DNA reads TGTGCCAGCAGCTTATTAGGGGTCAATCAGCCCCAGCATTTT.

This clone is a singleton in its sample. The CDR3 DNA reads as TGTGCCAGCAGTGAATGGGCGACCCAGTACTTC. It yields the protein CASSEWATQYF. The rearrangement joins TRBV25-1 to TRBJ2-5; no clear D gene. Germline V gives CDR1 MGHDK, CDR2 SYGVNS. V was cut by 1 base and J by 7 bases, with 4 bases left in between. The CDR3 is 11 residues long.

V gene TRBV25-1 combines with J gene TRBJ2-3, with TRBD2 matching 8 bases. CDR1 and CDR2 (germline): MGHDK, SYGVNS. J lost 1 base, V lost 2 bases, and 2 bases had no gene match. This CDR3 has 15 amino acids. DNA for the CDR3: TGTGCCAGCAGTGAACGGCGGGGGGGCACAGATACGCAGTATTTT. It is translated as CASSERRGGTDTQYF.

The chain combines TRBV2 with TRBJ1-2; D not certain. The CDR3 has 14 residues. Germline CDR1 is SNHLY and CDR2 is FYNNEI. Trimming took off 7 bases at V and 3 bases at J, with 15 bases between the two ends. Here the CDR3 DNA reads TGTGCCAGCAAGTCTCGGGGAATGGACTATGGCTACACCTTC. Translated: CASKSRGMDYGYTF.

The genes are TRBV19 and TRBJ1-2; possibly TRBD1 for D (6 bases). The CDR3 runs 15 residues. From germline, CDR1 is LNHDA and CDR2 SQIVND (reference sequence). The V gene lost 10 bases and the J gene lost 7 bases, with 25 bases spanning the gap. The CDR3, as DNA: TGTGCCATAGCCCCGGCGGGGGGCAGGCTGGGTGGCTACACCTTC. Translating it yields CAIAPAGGRLGGYTF.